This T cell receptor (beta chain) was identified in a study of cytomegalovirus exposure and HLA in healthy donors. J was trimmed by 3 bases and V by 4 bases; bases with no gene match: 4. There are 17 residues in the CDR3. The germline CDR1 and CDR2 sequences are SGDLS and YYNGEE. Regarding the study as a whole: Most of the TCR beta V segments (in an earlier analysis) were productive either about 87% or about 30% of the time. Follow-up analysis later connected one missense variant in DCLRE1C with trimming of TCR beta V- and J-genes.

Among the donors, all were healthy bone marrow donors. This clone occurred once. Antigen: not known. Primers: 60 Vbeta forward and 13 Jbeta reverse. Original processing methods: Later analysis identified around 85 million unique TCR beta chains, approximately 10 million shared. Profiling relied on immunoSEQ multiplex PCR, and the TCRdb table lists in-frame clones only, not all of them. That table furnishes V, J and clone size, whereas the DNA furnished D and trimming. The table has fewer than 250,000 clones, roughly 80% seen once. The chain joins TRBV9 to TRBJ2-1; 16 bases are shared with TRBD2. This receptor was obtained from a man aged 30-40 years in good health and CMV-seronegative. What was sequenced was PBMCs. The CDR3 nucleotides read TGTGCCAGCAGCACGGGACTAGCGGGGGGGCTCTACAATGAGCAGTTCTTC. Amino acids: CASSTGLAGGLYNEQFF.